The subject of this entry is one T cell receptor beta chain. How the authors handled the data: For nucleated cells, counts were estimated from reference gene primer amplification. TCRdb's copy holds only in-frame clones and misses some; the assay was immunoSEQ multiplex PCR. The V and J calls and the clone size are those of that table, but D and trimming were determined from the DNA. This repertoire shows approximately 220,000 clones, roughly 80% found once; its top ten account for about 1.3%. These data are taken from a study of blood T cell repertoires in COVID-19. Trimming removed 3 bases at V and 10 bases at J, with 11 bases between. CDR3 length: 11 amino acids. Germline CDR1 reads SGHRS; CDR2 reads YFSETQ.

The clonotype was recovered from a middle-aged woman with acute COVID-19. This chain connects TRBV5-1 to TRBJ2-7, with no clear D. Sequences were obtained from PBMCs or T cells enriched from blood (not recorded which). Here the CDR3 DNA reads TGCGCCAGCAGCTCTGAACTGGTCCAGTACTTC. Amino acid sequence: CASSSELVQYF.